These T cell receptor beta chains were read from a single sample in a study of CD8+ T cells in alopecia areata. This table comes from immunoSEQ multiplex PCR, and its TCRdb copy is limited to in-frame clones, with some not included. The table lists around 250,000 clones, about 68% of them singletons, with roughly 1.2% in the top ten. The sequencing here drew on CD4+ T cells sorted from blood, taken at week 0. These receptors were obtained from a human donor with alopecia areata. Both conserved end residues are part of each CDR3. D genes are given only for firm matches. Clone size is not always given. Where it is, it says once, few, many or a class for expanded clones.

size: few; D: TRBD1; V: TRBV29-1; J: TRBJ1-5; DNA: TGCAGCGTTGAAGATCCAGGGGGGCGCGGTCAGCCCCAGCATTTT; CDR3: CSVEDPGGRGQPQHF
size: NA; D: NA; V: TRBV5-1; J: TRBJ2-5; DNA: TGCGCCAGCAGCCCCCGGACTCCAATCCAAGAGACCCAGTACTTC; CDR3: CASSPRTPIQETQYF
size: few; D: NA; V: TRBV6-5; J: TRBJ2-7; DNA: TGTGCCACCAGACAGGACTCCTACGAGCAGTACTTC; CDR3: CATRQDSYEQYF
size: NA; D: NA; V: TRBV9; J: TRBJ1-4; DNA: TGTGCCAGCAGCCCCCAGGATTCGTCAGCCGAAAAACTGTTTTTT; CDR3: CASSPQDSSAEKLFF
size: NA; D: NA; V: TRBV30; J: TRBJ2-1; DNA: TGTGCCTGGAGCGCCGGGACCTACTACAATGAGCAGTTCTTC; CDR3: CAWSAGTYYNEQFF
size: few; D: NA; V: TRBV5-5; J: TRBJ2-5; DNA: TGTGCCAGCAGCAAGACTAGTCTGGAGACCCAGTACTTC; CDR3: CASSKTSLETQYF
size: NA; D: NA; V: TRBV30; J: TRBJ1-1; DNA: TGTGCCTGGACTGTCCTGGCTGAAGCTTTCTTT; CDR3: CAWTVLAEAFF
size: NA; D: NA; V: TRBV29-1; J: TRBJ1-1; DNA: TGCAGCGTTGGGGTGGGGGACACTGAAGCTTTCTTT; CDR3: CSVGVGDTEAFF
size: NA; D: NA; V: TRBV5-1; J: TRBJ2-7; DNA: TGCGCCAGCAGTAGCGAACCAGGGATCTACGAGCAGTACTTC; CDR3: CASSSEPGIYEQYF
size: once; D: NA; V: TRBV29-1; J: TRBJ1-2; DNA: TGCAGCGTTGCGAGGGTCAACTATGGCTACACCTTC; CDR3: CSVARVNYGYTF
size: NA; D: TRBD1; V: TRBV29-1; J: TRBJ2-3; DNA: TGCAGCCCTTGGGACAGGGACGCAGATACGCAGTATTTT; CDR3: CSPWDRDADTQYF
size: NA; D: NA; V: TRBV9; J: TRBJ2-5; DNA: TGTGCCAGCAGCGTAGTAGGCGGGGTCGGGGAGACCCAGTACTTC; CDR3: CASSVVGGVGETQYF
size: few; D: NA; V: TRBV29-1; J: TRBJ2-1; DNA: TGCAGCGTTGAAGGGGTCCAAAGCTCCTACAATGAGCAGTTCTTC; CDR3: CSVEGVQSSYNEQFF
size: few; D: TRBD2; V: TRBV5-1; J: TRBJ2-5; DNA: TGCGCCAGCAGCGCCTTGACTAGCGGGGGGCCGCGTGAGACCCAGTACTTC; CDR3: CASSALTSGGPRETQYF
size: NA; D: TRBD2; V: TRBV7-2; J: TRBJ2-5; DNA: TGTGCCAGCAGTTCCGGGACTAGCGGGGGGGCCGGGGAGACCCAGTACTTC; CDR3: CASSSGTSGGAGETQYF
size: NA; D: NA; V: TRBV5-1; J: TRBJ1-1; DNA: TGCGCCAGCAGCTTAGGACCCTCGAACACTGAAGCTTTCTTT; CDR3: CASSLGPSNTEAFF
size: NA; D: NA; V: TRBV7-9; J: TRBJ1-1; DNA: TGTGCCAGCAGCTTGGGGGCGTACACTGAAGCTTTCTTT; CDR3: CASSLGAYTEAFF
size: NA; D: TRBD1; V: TRBV5-1; J: TRBJ2-3; DNA: TGCGCCAGCAGCTCAACAGGGGCAGATACGCAGTATTTT; CDR3: CASSSTGADTQYF
size: NA; D: TRBD1; V: TRBV5-1; J: TRBJ1-1; DNA: TGCGCCAGCAGCCCGGGTAGCTCGACAGGGTCGTACACTGAAGCTTTCTTT; CDR3: CASSPGSSTGSYTEAFF
size: few; D: NA; V: TRBV30; J: TRBJ1-5; DNA: TGTGCCTGGGACAGAGGGGGTCAGCCCCAGCATTTT; CDR3: CAWDRGGQPQHF
size: once; D: NA; V: TRBV6-5; J: TRBJ1-5; DNA: TGTGCCAGCAGTCCTCCGGGACAAGCTAATCAGCCCCAGCATTTT; CDR3: CASSPPGQANQPQHF
size: NA; D: NA; V: TRBV6-1; J: TRBJ1-2; DNA: TGTGCCAGCAGTGAGGGGACATTCAGGGTCCTAGATCGCTACACCTTC; CDR3: CASSEGTFRVLDRYTF
size: few; D: TRBD2; V: TRBV9; J: TRBJ2-2; DNA: TGTGCCAGCAGCACGGGACTAGAATCCGGGGAGCTGTTTTTT; CDR3: CASSTGLESGELFF
size: NA; D: NA; V: TRBV9; J: TRBJ2-1; DNA: TGTGCCAGCAGCGTGAAACTAGCCTCCTACAATGAGCAGTTCTTC; CDR3: CASSVKLASYNEQFF
size: NA; D: NA; V: TRBV29-1; J: TRBJ1-5; DNA: TGCAGCGCCGCGGAGGGGGTCAATCAGCCCCAGCATTTT; CDR3: CSAAEGVNQPQHF
size: NA; D: NA; V: TRBV4-1; J: TRBJ2-5; DNA: TGCGCCAGCAGCCGGGGCGATGGACAAGAGACCCAGTACTTC; CDR3: CASSRGDGQETQYF
size: NA; D: NA; V: TRBV30; J: TRBJ2-5; DNA: TGTGCCTGGAGTGCCGGGGGCGGGAAGACCCAGTACTTC; CDR3: CAWSAGGGKTQYF
size: NA; D: NA; V: TRBV30; J: TRBJ2-5; DNA: TGTGCCTGGAGTGTACTCTTTGGGATCCAAGAGACCCAGTACTTC; CDR3: CAWSVLFGIQETQYF
size: NA; D: NA; V: TRBV25-1; J: TRBJ2-7; DNA: TGTGCCAGCAGTGTTACAGGTTCCTACGAGCAGTACTTC; CDR3: CASSVTGSYEQYF
size: NA; D: NA; V: TRBV15; J: TRBJ2-6; DNA: TGTGCCACCAGCAGAGTCGGGGAGGGGGCCAACGTCCTGACTTTC; CDR3: CATSRVGEGANVLTF
size: NA; D: NA; V: TRBV6-6; J: TRBJ2-1; DNA: TGTGCCAGCAGTCCTCGGAATGAGCAGTTCTTC; CDR3: CASSPRNEQFF
size: NA; D: TRBD1; V: TRBV30; J: TRBJ1-2; DNA: TGTGCCCAGAAAGGGGGCGACTATGGCTACACCTTC; CDR3: CAQKGGDYGYTF
size: NA; D: NA; V: TRBV29-1; J: TRBJ2-1; DNA: TGCAGCGTTGTTAGGGCCGAGCAGTTCTTC; CDR3: CSVVRAEQFF
size: NA; D: TRBD1; V: TRBV25-1; J: TRBJ1-6; DNA: TGTGCCACCGGGGACAGGGGCTCTAGGGCCCTCCACTTT; CDR3: CATGDRGSRALHF
size: NA; D: NA; V: TRBV6-5; J: TRBJ1-1; DNA: TGTGCCAGCAGACCATGGGGGACCAACACTGAAGCTTTCTTT; CDR3: CASRPWGTNTEAFF
size: NA; D: NA; V: TRBV30; J: TRBJ2-3; DNA: TGTGCCTGGAGTATGAGGGGGACGTATAAAGATACGCAGTATTTT; CDR3: CAWSMRGTYKDTQYF
size: NA; D: TRBD2; V: TRBV19; J: TRBJ2-1; DNA: TGTGCCAGTAGTATCCTAAGCGGGGTACCGACCAATGAGCAGTTCTTC; CDR3: CASSILSGVPTNEQFF
size: NA; D: NA; V: TRBV30; J: TRBJ2-7; DNA: TGTGCCTGGAGTAAGGTGTTGGGCGAGCAGTACTTC; CDR3: CAWSKVLGEQYF
size: NA; D: NA; V: TRBV30; J: TRBJ1-3; DNA: TGTGCCTGGAGTGAGCGACTCTCTGGAAACACCATATATTTT; CDR3: CAWSERLSGNTIYF
size: NA; D: NA; V: TRBV11-2; J: TRBJ1-2; DNA: TGTGCCAGCAGCTTAGATCCCCTTGGGTCCAACTATGGCTACACCTTC; CDR3: CASSLDPLGSNYGYTF
size: NA; D: NA; V: TRBV25-1; J: TRBJ2-5; DNA: TGTGCCAGCAGTGAATCTAGGTCGTACCGTGAGACCCAGTACTTC; CDR3: CASSESRSYRETQYF
size: NA; D: NA; V: TRBV5-6; J: TRBJ2-7; DNA: TGTGCCAGCAGCCTAACTACAGTCTACGAGCAGTACTTC; CDR3: CASSLTTVYEQYF
size: NA; D: NA; V: TRBV5-1; J: TRBJ1-5; DNA: TGCGCCAGCAGCATAGACGGTCAGCCCCAGCATTTT; CDR3: CASSIDGQPQHF
size: NA; D: TRBD1; V: TRBV29-1; J: TRBJ1-1; DNA: TGCAGCGTTGGCAAGACAGGGCGTATTGAAGCTTTCTTT; CDR3: CSVGKTGRIEAFF
size: NA; D: NA; V: TRBV29-1; J: TRBJ2-7; DNA: TGCAGCGTTAGTGGTTCTACGAACTACGAGCAGTACTTC; CDR3: CSVSGSTNYEQYF
size: few; D: NA; V: TRBV11-2; J: TRBJ1-2; DNA: TGTGCCAGCAGCGCCGTAAGGGGACCCTATGGCTACACCTTC; CDR3: CASSAVRGPYGYTF
size: NA; D: NA; V: TRBV7-8; J: TRBJ2-3; DNA: TGTGCCAGCAGCCCTGGGGTTAGCACAGATACGCAGTATTTT; CDR3: CASSPGVSTDTQYF